This TCR beta chain was documented in a study of T-cell memory formation after mild COVID-19. Overall study context: Across donors, TCR clusters were largely donor specific.

The CDR3 contains 14 residues. Trimming removed 9 bases from V and 5 bases from J; junction bases left unmatched: 8. Study-wide results and caveats: Later expanders leaned CD4+, whereas day 15 to 85 contracting clones were balanced CD4/CD8.

The sample holds a few counts of this clonotype. Its cognate antigen is unknown. TCRdb reprocessed the 5' RACE reads with MiXCR, giving one entry per CDR3 protein. The data show 400,000 or so distinct CDR3 sequences, about 21% seen once. Sequencing was performed on PBMCs or a T cell subset sorted from them (not recorded which). The clonotype comes from an adult woman who had mild COVID-19 (a few samples of this study predate the infection). Cell type and time point are not known. The chain joins TRBV12-3 or TRBV12-4 to TRBJ1-5; 9 nucleotides agree with TRBD1. The CDR3 region is CASNPDRGYQPQHF. The CDR3 DNA follows: TGTGCCAGTAACCCGGACAGGGGTTATCAGCCCCAGCATTTT.